A selection of T cell receptor beta chains follows, all from one sample in a study of shared clonotypes between healthy human individuals. Method: immunoSEQ multiplex PCR; TCRdb's copy keeps in-frame clones and lacks some. Of some 2,500,000 clones listed, approximately 94% were seen once; the top ten hold 0.35% to 0.45%. Sequencing was done on a sample of naive CD4+ T cells from PBMCs. The receptors were sampled from a man aged 18 to 35 in good health. Some clones in this sample may be carry-over from other donors' samples. Both conserved end residues are part of each CDR3. D genes are given only for firm matches. Clone size is not always given. Where it is, it says once, few, many or a class for expanded clones.

v_call	j_call	d_call	clone_size	cdr3_aa	cdr3_nt
TRBV6-1	TRBJ1-3	.	.	CASSEDAVIITIYF	TGTGCCAGCAGTGAAGATGCGGTTATTATCACCATATATTTT
TRBV29-1	TRBJ2-6	TRBD1	.	CSVFTGAGANVLTF	TGCAGCGTCTTCACAGGGGCCGGGGCCAACGTCCTGACTTTC
TRBV27	TRBJ2-1	TRBD2	.	CASSLTPLASGLYNEQFF	TGTGCCAGCAGTTTAACCCCCTTGGCTAGCGGGCTTTACAATGAGCAGTTCTTC
TRBV27	TRBJ2-7	.	.	CASSLLGGQGGGGREQYF	TGTGCCAGCAGTTTATTAGGCGGGCAGGGTGGTGGTGGTAGGGAGCAGTACTTC
TRBV28	TRBJ2-7	TRBD2	.	CASSSTSGRVYEQYF	TGTGCCAGCAGCTCGACTAGCGGGAGGGTCTACGAGCAGTACTTC
TRBV19	TRBJ2-7	.	.	CASTPRGTGPYEQYF	TGTGCCAGTACCCCAAGGGGTACGGGACCCTACGAGCAGTACTTC
TRBV15	TRBJ2-5	.	.	CATSRAGGVGQETQYF	TGTGCCACCAGCAGAGCTGGGGGAGTGGGCCAAGAGACCCAGTACTTC
TRBV27	TRBJ2-7	TRBD1	.	CASSPGTGVTYEQYF	TGTGCCAGCAGTCCCGGGACAGGGGTCACCTACGAGCAGTACTTC
TRBV2	TRBJ2-1	.	once	CASSGEVNEQFF	TGTGCCAGCAGTGGAGAAGTCAATGAGCAGTTCTTC
TRBV4-3	TRBJ2-2	.	.	CASSQEWLFDGGELFF	TGCGCCAGCAGCCAAGAATGGCTATTTGACGGCGGGGAGCTGTTTTTT
TRBV7-9	TRBJ2-3	.	once	CASSSPTANTDTQYF	TGTGCCAGCAGCTCACCGACAGCTAACACAGATACGCAGTATTTT
TRBV5-1	TRBJ2-3	.	.	CASSSSNTDTQYF	TGCGCCAGCAGCTCCTCCAACACAGATACGCAGTATTTT
TRBV9	TRBJ2-5	TRBD1	.	CASSNSDRGLEETQYF	TGTGCCAGCAGCAACTCGGACAGGGGCTTGGAAGAGACCCAGTACTTC
TRBV28	TRBJ1-2	.	.	CASSSRTTAGYGYTF	TGTGCCAGCAGTTCCCGAACGACAGCAGGATATGGCTACACCTTC
TRBV5-1	TRBJ1-3	.	.	CASSGDGLGANTIYF	TGCGCCAGCAGCGGGGACGGACTGGGCGCAAACACCATATATTTT
TRBV18	TRBJ2-1	.	.	CASSPTGAGNEQFF	TGTGCCAGCTCACCGACGGGGGCAGGGAATGAGCAGTTCTTC
TRBV7-9	TRBJ2-7	.	.	CASSLAGILYEQYF	TGTGCCAGCAGCTTAGCGGGCATTCTATACGAGCAGTACTTC
TRBV6-6	TRBJ1-6	.	.	CASSRAPNGTPLHF	TGTGCCAGCAGTCGGGCCCCAAACGGGACACCCCTCCACTTT
TRBV7-9	TRBJ1-1	TRBD1	.	CASRATGTGGKNTEAFF	TGTGCCAGCAGGGCCACCGGGACAGGGGGGAAGAACACTGAAGCTTTCTTT
TRBV9	TRBJ2-1	.	.	CASSVTSHPYNEQFF	TGTGCCAGCAGCGTAACCTCGCACCCCTACAATGAGCAGTTCTTC
TRBV19	TRBJ1-5	.	.	CASREARNTPQHF	TGTGCCAGTCGGGAGGCCAGAAATACGCCCCAGCATTTT
TRBV11-3	TRBJ2-5	TRBD2	.	CASSLGVSSGTALETQYF	TGTGCCAGCAGCCTAGGGGTGTCTAGCGGGACCGCGCTGGAGACCCAGTACTTC
TRBV5-1	TRBJ2-5	.	.	CASSFSPQETQYF	TGCGCCAGCAGCTTCAGCCCGCAAGAGACCCAGTACTTC
TRBV5-1	TRBJ2-1	TRBD1	.	CASSLGQGANEQFF	TGCGCCAGCAGCTTAGGACAGGGGGCCAATGAGCAGTTCTTC
TRBV30	TRBJ1-4	.	.	CAWSVVRRAANEKLFF	TGTGCCTGGAGTGTAGTCCGCAGGGCAGCTAATGAAAAACTGTTTTTT
TRBV5-1	TRBJ2-3	.	.	CASSSEGGTQYF	TGCGCCAGCAGCTCGGAGGGGGGTACGCAGTATTTT
TRBV28	TRBJ1-2	TRBD1	.	CASSRIGQGNYGYTF	TGTGCCAGCAGCCGAATCGGACAGGGTAACTATGGCTACACCTTC